This T cell receptor beta chain emerged from a study of lymphopenia after photon versus proton radiotherapy. Overall study results and limits: Photon-treated patients lost naive T cells and TCR diversity; proton-treated stayed stable. Post-nadir diversity loss with photons came from oligoclonal expansion, particularly CD8+ Temra cells.

The V end lost 2 bases, the J end lost 2 bases, and 12 bases lay between the germline ends. CDR3 length equals 15 residues. CDR1 and CDR2 from the germline V gene are MNHNS and SASEGT. On this clone: Its antigen is not identified.

Produced via immunoSEQ multiplex PCR; TCRdb's table is partial and in-frame only. The sample lists about 30,000 clones, approximately 93% occurring once. The clonotype originates from a woman in her fifties or sixties with cholangiocarcinoma. The V and J genes are TRBV6-1 and TRBJ2-5; a weak D match, TRBD2 (6 bases). This sample comprised peripheral blood, obtained from a patient treated with photon-based radiotherapy. The CDR3 protein is CASSEPGTYQETQYF. CDR3 DNA sequence: TGTGCCAGCAGTGAACCAGGGACTTATCAAGAGACCCAGTACTTC.